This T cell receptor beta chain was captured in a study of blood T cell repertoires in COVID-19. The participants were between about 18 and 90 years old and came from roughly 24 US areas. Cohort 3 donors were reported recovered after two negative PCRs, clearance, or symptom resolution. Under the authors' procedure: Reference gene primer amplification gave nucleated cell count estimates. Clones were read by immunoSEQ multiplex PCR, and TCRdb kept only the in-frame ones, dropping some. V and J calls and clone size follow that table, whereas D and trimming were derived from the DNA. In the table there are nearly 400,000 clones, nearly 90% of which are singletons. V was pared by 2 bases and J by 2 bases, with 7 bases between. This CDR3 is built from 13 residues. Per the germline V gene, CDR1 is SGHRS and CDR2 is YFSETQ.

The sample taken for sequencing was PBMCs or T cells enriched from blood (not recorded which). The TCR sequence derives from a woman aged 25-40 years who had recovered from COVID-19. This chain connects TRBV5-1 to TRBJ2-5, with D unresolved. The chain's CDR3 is CASSFDSQETQYF. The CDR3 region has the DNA TGCGCCAGCAGCTTTGATAGTCAAGAGACCCAGTACTTC.